One T cell receptor (beta chain) is described in this entry. This receptor's antigen is unknown. Base qualities are not at hand, and no much larger clone is one base apart. The sample originates from a study of human T cells and chemical hapten exposure listed by TCRdb under 2021. At the level of the whole study: For sensitization, 2% DPC in acetone was applied to a roughly 2 cm by roughly 2 cm area of upper inner arm skin. Weekly therapeutic DPC doses were additionally applied to the scalp of patients throughout the approximately 25-week study period. Patch testing was performed on the upper back with Finn chambers containing 0.01% DPC, and the patch tests were scored after 6 days according to International Contact Dermatitis Research Group standards. Most of the patients in the cohort were female, and the cohort covered alopecia areata with under or over 50% scalp involvement, alopecia totalis and alopecia universalis. The libraries were sequenced as a pool, and the TCR yield per sample differed mostly because of small variations in library volumes within the pool. In alopecia patients, the study followed how the peripheral blood TCR repertoire changed in vivo over primary and secondary sensitization to diphenylcyclopropenone (DPC), a hapten. Blood samples were taken from patients before sensitization (week 0) and then at 2, 6 and about 24 weeks after DPC sensitization. Some 29 alopecia patients gave blood for TCR sequencing at one to four time points (pre-sensitization, 2, 6 and 24 weeks). From each blood RNA sample, both TCR alpha and TCR beta chains were sequenced.

The time point label, as the study defines it: patch test 3, about 24 weeks after DPC sensitization. According to the study, the label for this sample's treatment or condition signals: therapeutic diphenylcyclopropenone sensitization with weekly scalp DPC. Total RNA was extracted from unfractionated whole blood collected in Tempus Blood RNA tubes. Blood at each patch-test visit was drawn before the patch test was applied. To be eligible, patients had to be aged 18 to 70, diagnosed with alopecia and judged suitable for DPC therapy, while pregnant patients were excluded. Reading from cysteine to phenylalanine, the CDR3 counts 15 amino acids. CDR3 DNA is the only sequence kept; it has 45 bases, read in frame from the first base. Based on the germline V gene, the CDR1 and CDR2 sequences are SQVTM and ANQGSEA. V sheds 4 bases and J sheds 5 bases, leaving 20 bases between their ends. The research as a whole found: Repeated subsampling changed both the strength of the expansion versus patch-test correlation and the threshold at which the correlation became significant. The number of TCRs above 1 in 1000 frequency did not change with DPC sensitization; there was no evidence of global repertoire structure alterations. Patch test score correlated positively with the number of PT1 expanded TCRs, reaching significance at thresholds 8, 16 and 32 but not at 4. Compared with pre-sensitization or healthy control sets, expanded TCRs formed significantly more large CDR3 similarity clusters, which is consistent with antigen-driven responses. Alopecia, a presumed autoimmune disease, was present in all patients, so the immune response of the patients might differ from that of healthy individuals.

Preparation of the library involved RACE. These reads were obtained on a NextSeq 500. During library preparation, unique molecular identifiers were attached to individual cDNA molecules so that TCRs could be counted quantitatively and reproducibly. Regarding the original processing steps: A median of roughly 100,000 TCRs per sample was observed, with a range of about 20,000 to 750,000. The Decombinator software suite was used to annotate the V, J and CDR3 of the TCR reads. Every sample was subsampled to the same number of TCRs (28,000) for the PS versus PT1 abundance plots. Expanded TCRs were defined as absent before sensitization and observed at least eight times at the 2-week time point. TCRdb redid the processing of the public reads, applying fastp at Q25 and MiXCR, and retained in-frame beta chains. CDR3 protein sequences are deduplicated, and each keeps its most common genes and DNA. These V and J calls rely on TCRdb rather than the paper's analysis. This sample has roughly 38,000 distinct CDR3 sequences in its table, and around a tenth of those were observed once. The ten largest clonotypes hold roughly 27% of the sample.

The chain was built from TRBV29-1 and TRBJ1-2; possibly the D gene is TRBD1, per 5 matching bases. The sequencing here drew on whole blood, taken in connection with sensitization to the hapten diphenylcyclopropenone (DPC). The receptor's source is a man aged 45-60 years with alopecia areata. Some clones in this sample may be carry-over from other donors' samples. The nucleotides read TGCAGCGTTGGGGGTATGGGGACGAGCCTGTATGGCTACACCTTC. This gives the protein CSVGGMGTSLYGYTF.